A single sample gave rise to the 8 T cell receptor beta chains below, sequenced in a study of PD-1 blockade in classical Hodgkin lymphoma. Time point reported: cycle 4 day 1 (C4D1), after 6 weeks of nivolumab. Relapse after autologous stem cell transplantation occurred in every patient, and brentuximab vedotin exposure varied. TCRdb's table, derived via immunoSEQ multiplex PCR, lists solely in-frame clones and lacks some. The repertoire holds about 96,000 clones, with 85% to 95% as singletons. Sequenced material: peripheral blood mononuclear cells (PBMCs), taken before the fourth cycle of nivolumab. All receptors derive from a human donor with classical Hodgkin lymphoma.

The gene calls are TRBV6-6 and TRBJ2-1; 8 bases map to TRBD2. Germline V gives CDR1 MNHNY, CDR2 SVGAGI (reference sequence). The J segment lost 4 bases and the V segment lost 3 bases, leaving 5 bases of the junction unmatched. CDR3 length equals 15 residues. CDR3 DNA: TGTGCCAGCAGTTATATCGGGAGGGGTTACAATGAGCAGTTCTTC. Encoded protein: CASSYIGRGYNEQFF.

The chain joins TRBV30 to TRBJ2-1; D uncertain. CDR3 size: 11 residues. V was cut by 4 bases and J by 8 bases, with 9 bases left in between. The germline CDR1 and CDR2 sequences are GTSNPN and SVGIG (reference sequence). The CDR3 DNA sequence: TGTGCCTGGACAGGAGTCTATGAGCAGTTCTTC. This codes for CAWTGVYEQFF. The variable domain in full, with the rest retrieved from reference TRBV30 and TRBJ2-1, is SQTIHQWPATLVQPVGSPLSLECTVEGTSNPNLYWYRQAAGRGLQLLFYSVGIGQISSEVPQNLSASRPQDRQFILSSKKLLLSDSGFYLCAWTGVYEQFFGPGTRLTVL.

The rearrangement joins TRBV4-1 to TRBJ1-2; D not resolved. Germline V gene lookup returns CDR1 MGHRA and CDR2 YSYEKL. Between the trimmed V and J ends, which lost 4 bases and 2 bases, there was a span of 20 bases. The CDR3 contains 17 residues. The CDR3 bases are TGCGCCAGCAGCCCAGCCGGACTGGGGTTTCGAAACTATGGCTACACCTTC. Translated: CASSPAGLGFRNYGYTF.

The chain links TRBV10-3 to TRBJ2-7; 10 bases fit TRBD2. CDR1 ENHRY and CDR2 SYGVKD come from the germline V gene. This CDR3 spans 16 amino acids. With 4 bases clipped from V and 3 bases from J, the junction kept 9 bases outside the gene matches. CDR3 protein: CAISVGLAGEVYEQYF. CDR3 DNA: TGTGCCATCAGTGTGGGGCTAGCGGGAGAAGTCTACGAGCAGTACTTC.

The V call is TRBV12-5, the J call TRBJ2-7; no clear D. In germline, CDR1 is LGHNT, CDR2 FRNRAP. This CDR3 is built from 13 residues. V dropped 2 bases and J dropped 6 bases, with 11 bases sitting between them. Written as DNA, the CDR3 is TGTGCTAGTGGTTTGCCATCGACCAGCGAGCAGTACTTC. The encoded protein is CASGLPSTSEQYF.

This chain connects TRBV2 to TRBJ2-7; no firm D call. This CDR3 is built from 14 residues. V lost 2 bases to trimming and J lost 2 bases, with 10 bases between them. In germline, CDR1 is SNHLY, CDR2 FYNNEI. The CDR3 nucleotides are TGTGCCAGCAGTGAAAACCAAACTCCCTACGAGCAGTACTTC. It is translated as CASSENQTPYEQYF.

The V and J genes are TRBV2 and TRBJ1-4; D is unclear. Trimming took 4 bases from V and 8 from J, leaving 17 bases between them. The CDR3 consists of 15 residues. CDR1 and CDR2 (germline): SNHLY, FYNNEI. CDR3 loop: CASSGNDPRGEKLFF. CDR3 DNA sequence: TGTGCCAGCAGTGGAAACGACCCCCGTGGAGAAAAACTGTTTTTT. Together with reference TRBV2 and TRBJ1-4, the CDR3 gives the full variable domain: EPEVTQTPSHQVTQMGQEVILRCVPISNHLYFYWYRQILGQKVEFLVSFYNNEISEKSEIFDDQFSVERPDGSNFTLKIRSTKLEDSAMYFCASSGNDPRGEKLFFGSGTQLSVL.

The rearrangement links TRBV18 to TRBJ1-5, with 9 bases fitting TRBD1. Germline CDR1 reads KGHSH; CDR2 reads LQKENI. CDR3 length equals 15 residues. V gave up 6 bases and J gave up 2 bases; unmatched junction bases: 5. Written as DNA, the CDR3 is TGTGCCAGCTCGCAGGGACAGGGAGGCAATCAGCCCCAGCATTTT. Protein sequence: CASSQGQGGNQPQHF.